These 6 T cell receptor beta chains were sequenced from one sample in a study of control samples from healthy donors and cancer patients. Clones were sequenced by immunoSEQ multiplex PCR, and TCRdb holds only the in-frame ones, with some missing. The sample gives around 82,000 clones, around nine tenths of which show up once; approximately 7% is in the top ten. Sample: blood. The receptor source for this set is a man over 45 in good health.

The CDR3 loop reads CASSLGAVRNEQFF. As DNA, the CDR3 is TGTGCCAGCAGCTTGGGAGCGGTCAGAAATGAGCAGTTCTTC. The chain links TRBV7-9 to TRBJ2-1; possible D gene TRBD2, 5 bases. V was shortened by 3 bases and J by 7 bases, with 13 bases between the two germline ends. Germline V gene data show CDR1 as SEHNR and CDR2 as FQNEAQ (reference sequence). The CDR3 spans 14 residues. Full variable domain (missing parts from reference TRBV7-9 and TRBJ2-1): DTGVSQNPRHKITKRGQNVTFRCDPISEHNRLYWYRQTLGQGPEFLTYFQNEAQLEKSRLLSDRFSAERPKGSFSTLEIQRTEQGDSAMYLCASSLGAVRNEQFFGPGTRLTVL.

This clone appeared once. The chain couples TRBV19 to TRBJ1-5; D is unclear. Germline V lookup: CDR1 LNHDA, CDR2 SQIVND (reference sequence). The CDR3 loop spans 15 amino acids. V lost 4 bases to trimming and J lost 2 bases, with 12 bases between them. The CDR3 DNA reads as TGTGCCAGTAGTACTAAGGGTTATGGCAATCAGCCCCAGCATTTT. Its protein product is CASSTKGYGNQPQHF.

The chain has TRBV5-6 and TRBJ1-2; no firm D call. V shed 7 bases and J shed 0 bases, with 13 bases lying between them. This CDR3 has 14 amino acids. The germline V gene has CDR1 SGHDT and CDR2 YYEEEE. CDR3 loop: CASSNRNSNYGYTF. The DNA for the CDR3 is TGTGCCAGCTCTAACCGGAACTCTAACTATGGCTACACCTTC.

The chain uses TRBV5-1 and TRBJ1-1; D unclear. The germline V gene encodes CDR1 SGHRS and CDR2 YFSETQ. The CDR3 totals 19 residues. The V gene lost 3 bases and the J gene lost 0 bases, with 24 bases spanning the gap. In DNA, the CDR3 is TGCGCCAGCAGCTACTCCCGCGGAGGATTCCGATTCATGAACACTGAAGCTTTCTTT. This gives the protein CASSYSRGGFRFMNTEAFF.

This sequence joins TRBV18 and TRBJ2-7; no firm D call. This CDR3 spans 15 amino acids. Germline loops: CDR1 KGHSH, CDR2 LQKENI. V was trimmed by 5 bases and J by 5 bases, leaving 19 bases between them. The CDR3 here is CASSSFQSTYDEQYF. The DNA of the CDR3 is TGTGCCAGCTCATCATTCCAATCTACCTATGACGAGCAGTACTTC.

V usage is TRBV20-1 and J usage is TRBJ2-5; no definite D call. The germline CDR1 and CDR2 sequences are DFQATT and SNEGSKA (reference sequence). The ends were cut back, 3 bases at V and 3 bases at J, with 5 bases in the middle. CDR3 length equals 11 residues. The CDR3 coding sequence is TGCAGTGCTAGTGCGGAAGAGACCCAGTACTTC. Residues: CSASAEETQYF.